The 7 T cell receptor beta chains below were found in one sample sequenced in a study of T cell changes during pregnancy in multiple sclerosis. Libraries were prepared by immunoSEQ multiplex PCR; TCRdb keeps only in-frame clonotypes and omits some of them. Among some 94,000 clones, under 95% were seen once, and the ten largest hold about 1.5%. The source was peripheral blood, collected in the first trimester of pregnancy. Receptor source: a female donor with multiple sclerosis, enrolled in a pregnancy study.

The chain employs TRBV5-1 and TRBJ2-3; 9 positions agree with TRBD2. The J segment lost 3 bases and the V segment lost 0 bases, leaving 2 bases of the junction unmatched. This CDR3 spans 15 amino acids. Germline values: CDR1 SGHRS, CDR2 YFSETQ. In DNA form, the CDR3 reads TGCGCCAGCAGCTTGGGTCTAGCGGGAACAGATACGCAGTATTTT. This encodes CASSLGLAGTDTQYF.

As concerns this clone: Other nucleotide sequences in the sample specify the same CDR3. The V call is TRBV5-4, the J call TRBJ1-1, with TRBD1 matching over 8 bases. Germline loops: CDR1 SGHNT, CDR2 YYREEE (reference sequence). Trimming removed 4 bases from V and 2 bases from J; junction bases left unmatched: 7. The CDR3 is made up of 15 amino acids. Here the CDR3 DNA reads TGTGCCAGCAGCCCTCCAGGGGGCGGCAACACTGAAGCTTTCTTT. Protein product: CASSPPGGGNTEAFF.

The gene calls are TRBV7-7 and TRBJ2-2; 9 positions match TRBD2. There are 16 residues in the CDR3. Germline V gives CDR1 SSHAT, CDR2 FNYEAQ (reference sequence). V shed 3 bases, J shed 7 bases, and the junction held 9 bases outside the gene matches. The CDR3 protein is CASSFLAGSEGGELFF. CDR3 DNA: TGTGCCAGCAGCTTCCTAGCGGGGAGTGAAGGCGGGGAGCTGTTTTTT.

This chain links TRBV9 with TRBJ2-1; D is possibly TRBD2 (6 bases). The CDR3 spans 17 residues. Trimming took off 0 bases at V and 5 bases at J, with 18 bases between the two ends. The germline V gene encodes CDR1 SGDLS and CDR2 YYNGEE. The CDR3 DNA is TGTGCCAGCAGCGTAGATGGAAGGGGACGGAGGGACAATGAGCAGTTCTTC. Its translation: CASSVDGRGRRDNEQFF. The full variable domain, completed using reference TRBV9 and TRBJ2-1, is DSGVTQTPKHLITATGQRVTLRCSPRSGDLSVYWYQQSLDQGLQFLIQYYNGEERAKGNILERFSAQQFPDLHSELNLSSLELGDSALYFCASSVDGRGRRDNEQFFGPGTRLTVL.

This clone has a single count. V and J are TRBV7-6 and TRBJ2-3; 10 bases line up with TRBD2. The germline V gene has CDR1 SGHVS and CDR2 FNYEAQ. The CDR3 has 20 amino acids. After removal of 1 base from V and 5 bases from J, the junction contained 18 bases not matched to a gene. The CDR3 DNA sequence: TGTGCCAGCAGCTTAGAGGGGGAGGGCCCACTAGCGGGACGGGAAGATACGCAGTATTTT. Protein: CASSLEGEGPLAGREDTQYF.

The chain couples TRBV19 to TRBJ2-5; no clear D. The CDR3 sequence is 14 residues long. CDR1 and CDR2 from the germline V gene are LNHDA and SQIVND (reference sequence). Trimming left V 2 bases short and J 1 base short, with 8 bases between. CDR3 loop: CASSILGGQETQYF. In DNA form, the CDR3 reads TGTGCCAGTAGTATACTTGGCGGCCAAGAGACCCAGTACTTC.

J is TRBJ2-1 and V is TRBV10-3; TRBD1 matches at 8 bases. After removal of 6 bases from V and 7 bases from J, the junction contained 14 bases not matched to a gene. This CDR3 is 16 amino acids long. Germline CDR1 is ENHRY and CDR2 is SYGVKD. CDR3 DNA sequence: TGTGCCATCAGCCCCCTCCAGGACAGGGTTGATAATGAGCAGTTCTTC. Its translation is CAISPLQDRVDNEQFF.